The following is a TCR beta chain sequence with its context. Its specificity is not known. These data belong to a study of T cell responses to AZD1222 COVID-19 vaccine. General study points: Close to half of all spike-specific TCRs reportedly target regions of the variants that are unmutated. None of the repertoires were sampled until the peak T cell response had passed. Donors were largely white British and mainly female; clonal diversity was possibly underestimated.

Sequencing used immunoSEQ multiplex PCR; TCRdb keeps in-frame clones, though not all of them. The table lists roughly 140,000 clones, 80% to 85% of them singletons. Trimming shortened V by 4 bases and J by 8 bases, and 14 bases separated the two germline ends. The CDR3 has 14 residues. Germline CDR1 and CDR2: KGHDR and SFDVKD. The clonotype comes from an adult in good health. The sample in question was peripheral blood, obtained on day 0 of MenACWY control vaccination. The V and J genes are TRBV24-1 and TRBJ2-1; D could derive from TRBD1 or TRBD2 (6 bases each). CDR3 coding DNA: TGTGCCACCAGTGACCCAAGGGGGGACGATGAGCAGTTCTTC. This codes for CATSDPRGDDEQFF.